This passage covers 15 T cell receptor beta chains from one sample sequenced in a study of cytomegalovirus exposure and HLA in healthy donors. PCR was performed using 60 Vbeta and 13 Jbeta primers. TCRdb's table, derived via immunoSEQ multiplex PCR, lists solely in-frame clones and lacks some. Among about 130,000 clones listed, roughly 75% were seen once. Sequenced sample: PBMCs. Source of these receptors: a man aged 25 to 40 in good health and CMV-seronegative.

V and J are TRBV4-3 and TRBJ1-6; TRBD1 might be the D (5 bases). The CDR3 runs 11 residues. Germline CDR1 LGHNA, CDR2 YSLEER. The V end was cut by 8 bases, the J end by 8 bases, with 7 bases between. CDR3 sequence: CASGGDSPLHF. DNA of the CDR3: TGCGCCAGCGGGGGGGATTCACCCCTCCACTTT.

The chain couples TRBV28 to TRBJ2-7, with 11 positions matching TRBD2. Germline values: CDR1 MDHEN, CDR2 SYDVKM. V was pared by 6 bases and J by 5 bases, with 12 bases of the junction left unmatched. The CDR3 totals 16 residues. CDR3 protein: CASRGPSSGRPHEQYF. The CDR3 DNA reads as TGTGCCAGCAGGGGGCCCTCTAGCGGGAGGCCCCACGAGCAGTACTTC.

The table lists this clone with a count of one. The chain links TRBV9 to TRBJ2-3; D is ambiguous. CDR1 SGDLS and CDR2 YYNGEE come from the germline V gene. The CDR3 spans 14 residues. The V gene lost 4 bases and the J gene lost 2 bases, with 11 bases spanning the gap. CDR3 sequence (DNA): TGTGCCAGCAGCCAAACTCCTTACACAGATACGCAGTATTTT. Encoded protein: CASSQTPYTDTQYF.

The chain carries TRBV5-1 and TRBJ2-2; D remains ambiguous. This CDR3 region has 17 residues. Germline V gene sequence: CDR1 SGHRS, CDR2 YFSETQ. V was pared by 0 bases and J by 3 bases, with 15 bases between. Here the CDR3 DNA reads TGCGCCAGCAGCTTGGATGGTAGAAACGTATACACCGGGGAGCTGTTTTTT. It translates to CASSLDGRNVYTGELFF. Full variable domain (rest looked up from reference TRBV5-1 and TRBJ2-2): KAGVTQTPRYLIKTRGQQVTLSCSPISGHRSVSWYQQTPGQGLQFLFEYFSETQRNKGNFPGRFSGRQFSNSRSEMNVSTLELGDSALYLCASSLDGRNVYTGELFFGEGSRLTVL.

This sequence joins TRBV4-2 and TRBJ1-1; 9 bases agree with TRBD1. The CDR3 totals 17 residues. Germline V gene sequence: CDR1 LGHNA, CDR2 YNFKEQ. The junction had 13 bases not matched to a gene; V was cut back by 4 bases and J by 4 bases. The CDR3, as DNA: TGTGCCAGCAGCCCGCTCGCGAACACAGGGGGCGGCACTGAAGCTTTCTTT. It yields the protein CASSPLANTGGGTEAFF.

The chain joins TRBV2 to TRBJ2-7; 8 nucleotides line up with TRBD2. V shed 4 bases and J 7 bases; nucleotides not matched to a gene: 9. The germline V gene encodes CDR1 SNHLY and CDR2 FYNNEI. The CDR3 sequence is 14 residues long. CDR3 nucleotide sequence: TGTGCCAGCAGTGTGGGACTAGACTCCGGTGAGCAGTACTTC. Its protein product is CASSVGLDSGEQYF. The full variable domain, in which reference TRBV2 and TRBJ2-7 provide the parts outside the CDR3, is EPEVTQTPSHQVTQMGQEVILRCVPISNHLYFYWYRQILGQKVEFLVSFYNNEISEKSEIFDDQFSVERPDGSNFTLKIRSTKLEDSAMYFCASSVGLDSGEQYFGPGTRLTVT.

This clone was observed a single time. V is TRBV7-6 and J is TRBJ2-1, with 11 bases aligning to TRBD1. The CDR3 spans 16 residues. The germline V gene has CDR1 SGHVS and CDR2 FNYEAQ. Trimming took 3 bases from V and 5 from J; bases not matched to a gene: 6. Here the CDR3 reads CASSFGPGQGDNEQFF. CDR3 DNA: TGTGCCAGCAGCTTTGGGCCGGGACAGGGGGACAATGAGCAGTTCTTC. Combining the CDR3 with reference TRBV7-6 and TRBJ2-1 gives the whole variable domain GAGVSQSPRYKVTKRGQDVALRCDPISGHVSLYWYRQALGQGPEFLTYFNYEAQQDKSGLPNDRFSAERPEGSISTLTIQRTEQRDSAMYRCASSFGPGQGDNEQFFGPGTRLTVL.

As DNA, the CDR3 is TGTGCCAGCAGTACTGGACTAGGTGACCATGAGCAGTTCTTC. Translating it yields CASSTGLGDHEQFF. This chain links TRBV7-9 with TRBJ2-1; 7 bases are a match to TRBD2. The CDR3 consists of 14 residues. CDR1 and CDR2 (germline): SEHNR, FQNEAQ (reference sequence). The V and J ends lost 6 bases and 8 bases, in that order; junction bases with no gene match: 10.

V is TRBV7-2 and J is TRBJ1-2; no definite D call. The V gene's germline CDR1 is SGHTA and CDR2 FQGNSA. CDR3 length: 14 residues. Trimming removed 5 bases at V and 0 bases at J, with 10 bases between. This CDR3 is CASSPYKSNYGYTF. CDR3 nucleotide sequence: TGTGCCAGCAGCCCCTATAAGTCTAACTATGGCTACACCTTC.

This clone was recorded once. The chain combines TRBV5-1 with TRBJ1-2; possible D gene TRBD1, 6 bases. V lost 0 bases to trimming and J lost 7 bases, with 16 bases between them. This CDR3 is 15 amino acids long. Germline CDR1 and CDR2: SGHRS and YFSETQ. The CDR3 region is CASSLAAQGPSGYTF. For the CDR3, the DNA is TGCGCCAGCAGCTTGGCAGCACAGGGTCCTTCTGGCTACACCTTC. Drawing the rest from reference TRBV5-1 and TRBJ1-2, the complete variable domain is KAGVTQTPRYLIKTRGQQVTLSCSPISGHRSVSWYQQTPGQGLQFLFEYFSETQRNKGNFPGRFSGRQFSNSRSEMNVSTLELGDSALYLCASSLAAQGPSGYTFGSGTRLTVV.

The genes are TRBV28 and TRBJ1-5; 7 nucleotides agree with TRBD1. Losses at the gene ends were 5 bases for V and 3 bases for J; bases not matched to a gene: 7. Per germline, CDR1 MDHEN and CDR2 SYDVKM. The CDR3 is 15 amino acids. CDR3 sequence: CASSGPTGNNQPQHF. The CDR3 nucleotides read TGTGCCAGCAGTGGCCCGACAGGGAACAATCAGCCCCAGCATTTT.

The rearrangement links TRBV4-3 to TRBJ2-1; 7 nucleotides align to TRBD1. CDR1 is LGHNA and CDR2 is YSLEER in the germline V gene. The CDR3 is made up of 16 amino acids. V was clipped by 2 bases and J by 1 base; unmatched bases: 5. CDR3 sequence (DNA): TGCGCCAGCAGCCAACACAGGGGCTTTTCCTACAATGAGCAGTTCTTC. It codes for CASSQHRGFSYNEQFF.

The V gene is TRBV7-9, the J gene TRBJ1-4, with 8 bases fitting TRBD1. V lost 4 bases, J lost 7 bases, and 8 bases stayed unmatched. Germline-derived CDR1 and CDR2 are SEHNR and FQNEAQ (reference sequence). The CDR3 runs 15 residues. Here the CDR3 DNA reads TGTGCCAGCAGCTCGATTCAGGGGGCACGTGAAAAACTGTTTTTT. It yields the protein CASSSIQGAREKLFF.

The V and J genes are TRBV11-2 and TRBJ2-5; 12 bases match TRBD2. Trimming removed 1 base from V and 4 bases from J; junction bases left unmatched: 7. Germline values: CDR1 SGHAT, CDR2 FQNNGV. The CDR3 loop spans 17 amino acids. The CDR3 region has the DNA TGTGCCAGCAGCTTAGTCGGGCTAGCGGGGGGGCGAGAGACCCAGTACTTC. This sequence encodes CASSLVGLAGGRETQYF. Together with reference TRBV11-2 and TRBJ2-5, the CDR3 gives the full variable domain: EAGVAQSPRYKIIEKRQSVAFWCNPISGHATLYWYQQILGQGPKLLIQFQNNGVVDDSQLPKDRFSAERLKGVDSTLKIQPAKLEDSAVYLCASSLVGLAGGRETQYFGPGTRLLVL.

In regard to this clone: At the DNA level, this CDR3 is encoded by other sequences in the same sample as well. CDR3 region: CSVRRNTEAFF. In DNA, the CDR3 is TGCAGTGTTCGGAGGAACACTGAAGCTTTCTTT. The chain carries TRBV20-1 and TRBJ1-1; D is unclear. From germline, CDR1 is DFQATT and CDR2 SNEGSKA (reference sequence). This CDR3 is built from 11 residues. V gave up 7 bases and J gave up 1 base, with 7 bases separating them.